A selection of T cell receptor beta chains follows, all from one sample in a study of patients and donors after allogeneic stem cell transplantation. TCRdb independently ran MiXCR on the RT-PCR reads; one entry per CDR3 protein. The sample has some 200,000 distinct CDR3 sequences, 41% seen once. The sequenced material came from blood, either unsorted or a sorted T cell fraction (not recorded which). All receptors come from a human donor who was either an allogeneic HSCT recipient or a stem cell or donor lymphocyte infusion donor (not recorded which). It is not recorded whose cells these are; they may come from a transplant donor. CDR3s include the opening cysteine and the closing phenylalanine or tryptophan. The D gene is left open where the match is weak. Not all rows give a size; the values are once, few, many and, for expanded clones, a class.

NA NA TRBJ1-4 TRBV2 CASSEGSGSDEKLFF TGTGCCAGCAGTGAAGGGTCCGGGAGCGATGAAAAACTGTTTTTT
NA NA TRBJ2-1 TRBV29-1 CSVEGNPYNEQFF TGCAGCGTTGAGGGGAACCCCTACAATGAGCAGTTCTTC
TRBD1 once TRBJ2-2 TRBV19 CASTQGDRTESGELFF TGTGCCAGTACCCAGGGGGACAGGACAGAGTCCGGGGAGCTGTTTTTT
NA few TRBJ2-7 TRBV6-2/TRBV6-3 CASSYGGSYEQYF TGTGCCAGCAGTTACGGGGGCTCCTACGAGCAGTACTTC
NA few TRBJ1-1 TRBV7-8 CASSPSHRRDESDTEAFF TGTGCCAGCAGCCCGTCCCATAGGAGGGATGAATCGGACACTGAAGCTTTCTTT
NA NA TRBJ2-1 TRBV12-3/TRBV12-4 CASSTPGRAYNEQFF TGTGCCAGCAGTACCCCGGGACGGGCTTACAATGAGCAGTTCTTC
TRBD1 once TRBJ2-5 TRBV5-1 CASSQTGSQETQYF TGCGCCAGCAGCCAGACAGGGAGCCAAGAGACCCAGTACTTC
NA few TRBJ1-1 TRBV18 CASSPLGSGTEAFF TGTGCCAGCTCACCACTCGGATCGGGCACTGAAGCTTTCTTT
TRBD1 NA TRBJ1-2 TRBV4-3 CASSQDRGTALPTDYGYTF TGCGCCAGCAGCCAAGATAGGGGGACAGCGCTACCAACGGACTATGGCTACACCTTC
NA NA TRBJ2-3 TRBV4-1 CASSQDAGHADTQYF TGCGCCAGCAGCCAAGATGCCGGGCACGCAGATACGCAGTATTTT
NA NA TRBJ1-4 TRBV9 CASSGPPGRINEKLFF TGTGCCAGCAGCGGACCTCCGGGACGGATTAATGAAAAACTGTTTTTT
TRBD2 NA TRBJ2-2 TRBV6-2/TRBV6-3 CASSPRAGGRPGELFF TGTGCCAGCAGCCCCCGAGCGGGAGGGCGCCCCGGCGAGCTGTTTTTT
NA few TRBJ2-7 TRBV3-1 CASGTYEQYF TGTGCCAGTGGGACCTACGAGCAGTACTTC
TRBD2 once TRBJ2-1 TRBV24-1 CATSRPLAGVDNEQFF TGTGCCACCAGCCGCCCGCTAGCGGGAGTCGACAATGAGCAGTTCTTC
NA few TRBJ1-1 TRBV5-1 CASSLSPGPQNTEAFF TGCGCCAGCAGCTTGTCCCCGGGACCACAGAACACTGAAGCTTTCTTT
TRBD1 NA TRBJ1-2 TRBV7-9 CASSAYGTGTILYGYTF TGTGCCAGCAGCGCCTACGGGACAGGGACTATCCTCTATGGCTACACCTTC
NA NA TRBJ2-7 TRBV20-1 CSARELRPALEQYF TGCAGTGCTAGAGAGTTGAGGCCTGCTCTCGAGCAGTACTTC
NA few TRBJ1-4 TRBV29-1 CSVEDRSEKLFF TGCAGCGTTGAAGATCGGAGTGAAAAACTGTTTTTT
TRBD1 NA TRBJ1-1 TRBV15 CATSREGKGANEAFF TGTGCCACCAGCAGAGAGGGAAAGGGGGCGAATGAAGCTTTCTTT
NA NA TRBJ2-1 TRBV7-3 CASSPDLVAPQNEQFF TGTGCCAGCAGCCCCGATTTAGTAGCTCCGCAGAATGAGCAGTTCTTC
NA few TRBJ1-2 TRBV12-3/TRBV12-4 CASRSEGVNYGYTF TGTGCCAGCCGCTCAGAGGGGGTTAACTATGGCTACACCTTC
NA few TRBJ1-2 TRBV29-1 CSVEHLDGGYTF TGCAGCGTTGAACATTTGGACGGTGGCTACACCTTC
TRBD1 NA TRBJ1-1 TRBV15 CATSRDVGGSDTEAFF TGTGCCACCAGCAGAGACGTAGGGGGCTCTGACACTGAAGCTTTCTTT
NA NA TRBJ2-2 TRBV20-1 CSASIGTGELFF TGCAGTGCTAGTATCGGGACCGGGGAGCTGTTTTTT